The 24 T cell receptor beta chains presented below share a single source sample, sequenced in a study of a mutant IDH1 vaccine in newly diagnosed glioma. These receptors are not linked to any known antigen. Time point denoted: week 5, during vaccination. All doses held 300 ug of mutant IDH1 20-mer peptide, with topical imiquimod. The protocol was immunoSEQ multiplex PCR, while the TCRdb copy is restricted to in-frame clones and leaves out a portion. The repertoire consists of roughly 50,000 clones, with roughly 73% occurring once and the leading ten covering 1.8%. The sequences come from PBMCs, collected from a glioma patient whose treatment included an IDH1 peptide vaccine. These receptors all stem from a woman in her forties with glioma.

The chain recombines TRBV4-3 with TRBJ1-4; D is perhaps TRBD1 (6 bases). CDR3 length equals 16 residues. CDR1 is LGHNA, CDR2 YSLEER, per germline. The V end lost 0 bases, the J end lost 3 bases, and 11 bases lay between the germline ends. This chain's CDR3 is CASSQDRGFSNEKLFF. The CDR3 DNA follows: TGCGCCAGCAGCCAAGACAGGGGATTTTCTAATGAAAAACTGTTTTTT.

This chain uses TRBV7-9 with TRBJ1-2; weak D call: TRBD1 (5 bases). This CDR3 contains 13 residues. From germline, CDR1 is SEHNR and CDR2 FQNEAQ (reference sequence). V was shortened by 5 bases and J by 4 bases, with 11 bases between the two germline ends. In DNA, the CDR3 is TGTGCCAGCAGCACCGGGACGGGCTATGGCTACACCTTC. It encodes CASSTGTGYGYTF.

This clone was detected once. The chain joins TRBV5-1 to TRBJ2-3, with D tentatively TRBD1 (6 bases). Per germline, CDR1 SGHRS and CDR2 YFSETQ. V lost 2 bases to trimming and J lost 2 bases, with 12 bases between them. This CDR3 region has 15 residues. CDR3 amino acids: CASSLRRGHTDTQYF. The CDR3, as DNA: TGCGCCAGCAGCTTACGACGGGGACACACAGATACGCAGTATTTT. Looking up the rest from reference TRBV5-1 and TRBJ2-3 gives the full variable domain: KAGVTQTPRYLIKTRGQQVTLSCSPISGHRSVSWYQQTPGQGLQFLFEYFSETQRNKGNFPGRFSGRQFSNSRSEMNVSTLELGDSALYLCASSLRRGHTDTQYFGPGTRLTVL.

V gene TRBV27 combines with J gene TRBJ1-5, with D possibly matching TRBD1 (5 bases). Germline V gives CDR1 MNHEY, CDR2 SMNVEV (reference sequence). The CDR3 loop spans 17 amino acids. V lost 0 bases and J lost 0, with 12 bases in between. CDR3 in amino acids: CASSLSYAGISNQPQHF. The CDR3 DNA follows: TGTGCCAGCAGTTTATCGTACGCAGGGATTAGCAATCAGCCCCAGCATTTT.

The chain couples TRBV19 to TRBJ2-3; TRBD2 agrees at 7 bases. The CDR3 runs to 17 residues. Germline assignment: CDR1 LNHDA and CDR2 SQIVND (reference sequence). Trimming removed 5 bases from V and 2 bases from J; junction bases left unmatched: 13. CDR3 in DNA: TGTGCCAGTAGTCGGCCTAGCGGTCCCTCAACCACAGATACGCAGTATTTT. As protein: CASSRPSGPSTTDTQYF.

This chain uses TRBV7-2 with TRBJ2-1; a possible D gene is TRBD2 (6 bases). The CDR3 has 15 amino acids. V dropped 5 bases and J dropped 9 bases, with 20 bases sitting between them. Germline-derived CDR1 and CDR2 are SGHTA and FQGNSA. CDR3 amino acids: CASSLRTVMGGEQFF. CDR3 DNA: TGTGCCAGCAGCCTCAGGACGGTGATGGGAGGTGAGCAGTTCTTC.

The chain employs TRBV25-1 and TRBJ2-7; D is unclear. Germline CDR1 reads MGHDK; CDR2 reads SYGVNS. This CDR3 spans 11 amino acids. V was cut by 4 bases and J by 7 bases, with 8 bases left in between. CDR3 coding DNA: TGTGCCAGCAGTGGTTTTGGGGAGCAGTACTTC. Amino acids: CASSGFGEQYF.

The chain recombines TRBV27 with TRBJ2-7, with a weak D call TRBD1 (5 bases). The CDR3 totals 20 residues. Looked up from germline, CDR1 is MNHEY and CDR2 is SMNVEV (reference sequence). Trimming pared 2 bases from V and 3 bases from J, leaving 29 bases between. CDR3 coding DNA: TGTGCCAGCAGTTTACCGAAATCCGCCGCGCAGGGAAAGTTTGGCTACGAGCAGTACTTC. Encoded protein: CASSLPKSAAQGKFGYEQYF.

This clone has only one observation. This sequence joins TRBV29-1 and TRBJ2-1, with a possible D match to TRBD1 (6 bases). V was trimmed by 6 bases and J by 3 bases, leaving 15 bases between them. This CDR3 comprises 14 residues. CDR1 and CDR2 from the germline V gene are SQVTM and ANQGSEA. For the CDR3, the DNA is TGCAGCGTGAGGAAGGGGGATATCTACAATGAGCAGTTCTTC. Its protein product is CSVRKGDIYNEQFF.

The V call is TRBV19, the J call TRBJ2-7; 9 bases align to TRBD1. Germline-derived CDR1 and CDR2 are LNHDA and SQIVND (reference sequence). The J segment lost 5 bases and the V segment lost 6 bases, leaving 8 bases of the junction unmatched. The CDR3 consists of 14 residues. The CDR3, as DNA: TGTGCCAGTAGCTCTGACAGGGGGAATCACGAGCAGTACTTC. This codes for CASSSDRGNHEQYF.

The chain uses TRBV5-6 and TRBJ2-3; the match to TRBD2 covers 8 bases. Germline values: CDR1 SGHDT, CDR2 YYEEEE. Losses at the gene ends were 0 bases for V and 8 bases for J; bases not matched to a gene: 5. This CDR3 spans 14 amino acids. CDR3 coding DNA: TGTGCCAGCAGCTTGGGCGGGGGGCAGGGTACGCAGTATTTT. As protein: CASSLGGGQGTQYF. The variable domain in full, with the rest retrieved from reference TRBV5-6 and TRBJ2-3, is DAGVTQSPTHLIKTRGQQVTLRCSPKSGHDTVSWYQQALGQGPQFIFQYYEEEERQRGNFPDRFSGHQFPNYSSELNVNALLLGDSALYLCASSLGGGQGTQYFGPGTRLTVL.

The rearrangement links TRBV5-4 to TRBJ2-3; tentative D call: TRBD2 (6 bases). The CDR3 covers 15 residues. The V gene lost 4 bases and the J gene lost 5 bases, with 17 bases spanning the gap. Per germline, CDR1 SGHNT and CDR2 YYREEE (reference sequence). CDR3 coding DNA: TGTGCCAGCAGCCCGACTGGAGGGAGTAAAGATACGCAGTATTTT. This encodes CASSPTGGSKDTQYF. Looking up the rest from reference TRBV5-4 and TRBJ2-3 gives the full variable domain: ETGVTQSPTHLIKTRGQQVTLRCSSQSGHNTVSWYQQALGQGPQFIFQYYREEENGRGNFPPRFSGLQFPNYSSELNVNALELDDSALYLCASSPTGGSKDTQYFGPGTRLTVL.

V and J are TRBV2 and TRBJ2-1; D uncertain. The CDR3 consists of 12 residues. V lost 3 bases to trimming and J lost 8 bases, with 8 bases between them. CDR1 is SNHLY and CDR2 is FYNNEI in the germline V gene. CDR3 in amino acids: CASSDRPDEQFF. The CDR3, as DNA: TGTGCCAGCAGTGATCGGCCCGATGAGCAGTTCTTC.

In its sample, this clone was seen a few times. The chain carries TRBV27 and TRBJ1-6, with D uncertain. Germline V gene sequence: CDR1 MNHEY, CDR2 SMNVEV (reference sequence). Trimming took off 2 bases at V and 7 bases at J, with 12 bases between the two ends. The CDR3 length is 15 residues. CDR3 sequence (DNA): TGTGCCAGCAGTTTAACGGCTTATGGGAATTCACCCCTCCACTTT. Amino acid sequence: CASSLTAYGNSPLHF.

The genes are TRBV30 and TRBJ2-5, with a possible D match to TRBD1 (5 bases). Between the trimmed V and J ends, which lost 1 base and 5 bases, there was a span of 5 bases. Germline CDR1 and CDR2: GTSNPN and SVGIG (reference sequence). The CDR3 totals 11 residues. CDR3 protein: CAWSEGETQYF. CDR3 bases: TGTGCCTGGAGTGAGGGGGAGACCCAGTACTTC. Looking up the rest from reference TRBV30 and TRBJ2-5 gives the full variable domain: SQTIHQWPATLVQPVGSPLSLECTVEGTSNPNLYWYRQAAGRGLQLLFYSVGIGQISSEVPQNLSASRPQDRQFILSSKKLLLSDSGFYLCAWSEGETQYFGPGTRLLVL.

The chain joins TRBV6-1 to TRBJ1-3, with a weak D call TRBD1 (5 bases). V was shortened by 7 bases and J by 3 bases, with 13 bases between the two germline ends. Germline V gene lookup returns CDR1 MNHNS and CDR2 SASEGT. The CDR3 has 14 residues. The CDR3 loop reads CASKAGSSGNTIYF. The CDR3, as DNA: TGTGCCAGCAAGGCAGGGAGCAGTGGAAACACCATATATTTT.

The CDR3 is CASSLWGGENTEAFF. The CDR3 region has the DNA TGTGCCAGCAGCTTATGGGGGGGGGAGAATACTGAAGCTTTCTTT. This chain links TRBV7-2 with TRBJ1-1; the D gene is possibly TRBD1 (5 bases). The CDR3 has 15 amino acids. V dropped 2 bases and J dropped 5 bases, with 15 bases sitting between them. Germline values: CDR1 SGHTA, CDR2 FQGNSA.

This clone was detected once. The chain links TRBV14 to TRBJ2-3; D unclear. CDR3 length: 13 amino acids. CDR1 is SGHDN and CDR2 is FVKESK in the germline V gene. Trimming stripped 5 bases from V and 5 bases from J, with 11 bases between. This chain's CDR3 is CASSAGPVDTQYF. CDR3 DNA sequence: TGTGCCAGCAGCGCAGGCCCCGTAGATACGCAGTATTTT.

The chain combines TRBV15 with TRBJ1-2; D gene ambiguous. This CDR3 contains 15 residues. V lost 0 bases and J 6 bases, leaving 14 bases between the germline ends. From germline, CDR1 is LNHNV and CDR2 YYDKDF (reference sequence). Here the CDR3 reads CATSRDYETSNGYTF. DNA for the CDR3: TGTGCCACCAGCAGAGATTACGAGACCTCTAATGGCTACACCTTC.

The chain employs TRBV4-2 and TRBJ1-4; perhaps TRBD1 as D (5 bases). Trimming took off 5 bases at V and 0 bases at J, with 13 bases between the two ends. CDR3 length equals 16 residues. Germline V gene data show CDR1 as LGHNA and CDR2 as YNFKEQ. CDR3 bases: TGTGCCAGCAGCGAAGCATGGACACCAACTAATGAAAAACTGTTTTTT. It translates to CASSEAWTPTNEKLFF.

V is TRBV18 and J is TRBJ1-2, with 9 bases matching TRBD1. This CDR3 is 16 amino acids long. After removal of 2 bases from V and 8 bases from J, the junction contained 12 bases not matched to a gene. The V gene's germline CDR1 is KGHSH and CDR2 LQKENI. The CDR3 DNA follows: TGTGCCAGCTCACCAGGTGGACAGGGGCCCGTCAGCGGCTACACCTTC. This translates into CASSPGGQGPVSGYTF.

This rearrangement joins TRBV9 to TRBJ2-2, with D possibly TRBD2 on 5 matching bases. Germline loops: CDR1 SGDLS, CDR2 YYNGEE. Trimming shortened V by 3 bases and J by 13 bases, and 16 bases separated the two germline ends. This CDR3 is built from 13 residues. The CDR3 region is CASSEGLLTGLFF. The DNA of the CDR3 is TGTGCCAGCAGCGAAGGACTCCTAACGGGGCTGTTTTTT. Using reference TRBV9 and TRBJ2-2 for the parts outside the CDR3, the full variable domain is DSGVTQTPKHLITATGQRVTLRCSPRSGDLSVYWYQQSLDQGLQFLIQYYNGEERAKGNILERFSAQQFPDLHSELNLSSLELGDSALYFCASSEGLLTGLFFGEGSRLTVL.

The J gene is TRBJ1-6, the V gene TRBV6-5; D gene uncertain. Germline-derived CDR1 and CDR2 are MNHEY and SVGAGI. Trimming cost V 6 bases and J 9 bases, with 15 bases left between them. The CDR3 is 14 residues long. The CDR3 spells CASSPGQPGSPLHF. Here the CDR3 DNA reads TGTGCCAGCAGCCCCGGGCAGCCGGGTTCACCCCTCCACTTT.

This clone has only one observation. V gene TRBV7-2 combines with J gene TRBJ2-6; tentatively, D is TRBD2 (6 bases). Germline CDR1 is SGHTA and CDR2 is FQGNSA. CDR3 size: 19 residues. V dropped 0 bases and J dropped 2 bases, with 17 bases sitting between them. The DNA of the CDR3 is TGTGCCAGCAGCTTAGCGCGGGGCAGGGCTCCCGCTGGGGCCAACGTCCTGACTTTC. This sequence encodes CASSLARGRAPAGANVLTF.